This T cell receptor beta chain was captured in a study of neurological immune-mediated disorders. Study-wide findings and caveats: No CDR3 amino acid sequences were shared by expanded clones across subjects, suggesting private repertoires in all groups. HTLV-1-associated myelopathy had the most TCR clonal expansion, while multiple sclerosis had the least, a level that fell below healthy controls.

This clonotype was recorded at least ten times. Its specificity is unknown. The cDNA was generated by 5'RACE with 10-nucleotide random UMIs. TCRdb reanalysed the 5' RACE reads using MiXCR and keeps one entry per CDR3 protein. The sample has tens of thousands of distinct CDR3 sequences; more than 12% are singletons. This CDR3 has 14 amino acids. Deletions cut 6 bases from V and 7 bases from J, with 17 bases between. The sorted libraries were prepared using around 910,000 CD4+ or CD8+ T cells that had themselves been sorted. This chain links TRBV12-3 or TRBV12-4 with TRBJ2-3; D gene unclear. Sequences were obtained from CD4+ T cells from blood. The sequence came from a woman between 55 and 75 years old with HTLV-1-associated myelopathy (HAM/TSP). The CDR3, as DNA: TGTGCCAGCAGCTCTGGGAATTACGCATATACGCAGTATTTT. It specifies CASSSGNYAYTQYF.